This record concerns one T cell receptor beta chain sequence. This clonotype was picked up a small number of times. Its antigen is still unknown. No base qualities exist here, and no much larger clone lies one base off it. This sample was taken from a study of blood T cells in healthy people across ages (dated by TCRdb to about 2015). Some background on the complete study: In model experiments, roughly one uniquely barcoded TCR beta cDNA molecule per two T cells was captured by template switching. The study measured age-related changes in TCR beta repertoire diversity using deep sequencing normalized with unique cDNA molecular identifiers. The donors were split into four age groups: young (average around 15 years), middle-aged (over 35), aged (approximately 59) and long-lived (roughly 88). For two donors (one aged 18 to 29 and one aged 80 or older), the study analyzed two additional independent replicas of 1 million unique cDNA reads from the same blood draw.

A distance of 9 bases separates the germline ends of V and J, which lose 6 bases and 7 bases respectively. The CDR3, cysteine through phenylalanine, is 12 amino acids long. Only the CDR3 region is kept as DNA, spanning 36 bases read in frame from base 1. The germline V gene supplies CDR1 MGHDK and CDR2 SYGVNS. The method was 5' RACE. For sequencing, an Illumina HiSeq 2500 was employed. A second PCR of roughly 6 to 11 cycles was performed with a sample-barcoded 5' primer and a J-beta primer mix. A template-switch 5' adaptor carrying 12 random nucleotides introduced a unique molecular identifier onto each TCR beta cDNA molecule. At least 3 million CDR3-containing paired-end reads were obtained from each sample. First-strand cDNA synthesis was performed from all RNA using the Mint cDNA synthesis kit, with priming by a TRBC-specific oligonucleotide. After uracil-DNA glycosylase treatment, a first 18-cycle PCR used universal primers M1SS and BC2_uni_R on all cDNA. Processing in the source paper ran as follows. For normalization, 1 million high-quality reads, each with a distinct molecular identifier, were randomly selected from each sample. Instead of being binned into consensus sequences, reads that shared molecular identifiers were thrown out. MiTCR, with a Q25 quality threshold and the strictest error-elimination algorithm, was used for CDR3 identification, clonotype clustering and error correction. A nonparametric unseen species model using Euler transformation provided a lower-bound estimate of total TCR beta diversity. TCRdb reran the public reads through fastp at Q25 and MiXCR, keeping productive beta chains. Rows with a matching CDR3 protein are joined into one entry that keeps the most common DNA and genes. Clone size and V and J calls follow TCRdb, not the original study. The sample records around 820,000 distinct CDR3 sequences, around a quarter of which are singletons. More than 3% of the sample is held by the ten biggest clonotypes.

The paper's findings and limits, for the study overall: Compared with the aged group, the long-lived group had more naive CD4+ T cells, fewer expanded clones and increased TCR diversity, a pattern suggesting age selection. A strong correlation was found between observed TCR beta diversity and the percentage of naive T cells measured by flow cytometry. Conclusive comparison of naive and antigen-experienced compartments was prevented by the profiling of bulk unsorted PBMCs. As age increased, observed TCR beta diversity per million T cells dropped in a roughly linear way, and a significant reduction was already evident by age around 41. The CMV infection status of donors was not known, potentially confounding age-related changes in expanded clonotypes. Estimates of total diversity based on one million sequenced T cells were regarded as lower bounds and as underestimates.

The 39 donors, aged about 6 to 95 years, were systemically healthy Caucasian individuals from Russia. Around 9.7 milliliters of peripheral blood were collected from each donor into EDTA-treated Vacutainer tubes. Ficoll-Paque density-gradient centrifugation was used to isolate PBMCs, with at least 6 million per sample. Total RNA, at least 5 micrograms per sample, was extracted from PBMCs with Trizol reagent. The percentages of naive CD45RAhigh/CD27high T cells were determined by flow cytometry on a PBMC aliquot from every donor. Separately, the same data were catalogued under a study of T cells of mothers and their children. As noted in the second study: Donors were nine systemically healthy Caucasian individuals: three mothers and their six children. cDNA synthesis consumed the entire amount of extracted RNA, loaded at 1.5 ug RNA in each 15 ul reaction. Sample barcodes and 2-4 random nucleotides were added via the M1S primer in the second PCR. More than 9 million TCR beta CDR3 reads were obtained from each mother, and 2.5 million to 3 million reads were obtained from each child. In both related and unrelated pairs, thymic selection shapes the output of TCR recombination in a similar way, with inherited differences having only a minor effect. Normalized repertoire overlap in related mother-child pairs was always slightly higher than in unrelated mother-child pairs, but the difference was never significant. With a sensitivity of approximately 100 clones per million clonotypes, no persistent microchimeric T cell clones were detected. In the study, deep NGS was used to compare the TCR beta repertoires of mothers and children, and features distinguishing related mother-child pairs from unrelated individuals were sought. On average, the children were about 10 +/- 4 years old, while the mothers were about 37 +/- 4 years old. After adapter ligation with NEBNext reagents, the libraries were sequenced on Illumina HiSeq 2000 with 100+100 nt paired-end reads. To prevent cross-contamination, the mother and child libraries were prepared one month apart and sequenced in separate runs. Each donor had between about 450,000 and 2,200,000 distinct TCR beta clonotypes identified. Naive TCR beta clonotypes were estimated from low-frequency clonotypes matched to each donor's FACS-determined naive share, without sorting.

The sample was blood. This receptor was obtained from a boy between 10 and 17 years old in good health. The V gene is TRBV25-1 and the J gene is TRBJ2-2, with the D gene not clear enough to name. The nucleotides are TGTGCCAGCAGCGAACGCGGCGGGGAGCTGTTTTTT. Translated, it gives CASSERGGELFF.